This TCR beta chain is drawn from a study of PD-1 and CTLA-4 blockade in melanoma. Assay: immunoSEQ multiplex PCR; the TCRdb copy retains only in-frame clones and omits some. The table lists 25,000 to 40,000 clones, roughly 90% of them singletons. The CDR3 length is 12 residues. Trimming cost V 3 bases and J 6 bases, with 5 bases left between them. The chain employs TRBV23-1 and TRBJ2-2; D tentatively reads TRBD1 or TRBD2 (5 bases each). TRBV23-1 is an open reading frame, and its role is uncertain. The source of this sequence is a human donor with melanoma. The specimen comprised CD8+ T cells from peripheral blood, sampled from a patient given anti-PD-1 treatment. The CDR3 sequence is CASSQGAGELFF. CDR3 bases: TGCGCCAGCAGTCAGGGGGCCGGGGAGCTGTTTTTT.